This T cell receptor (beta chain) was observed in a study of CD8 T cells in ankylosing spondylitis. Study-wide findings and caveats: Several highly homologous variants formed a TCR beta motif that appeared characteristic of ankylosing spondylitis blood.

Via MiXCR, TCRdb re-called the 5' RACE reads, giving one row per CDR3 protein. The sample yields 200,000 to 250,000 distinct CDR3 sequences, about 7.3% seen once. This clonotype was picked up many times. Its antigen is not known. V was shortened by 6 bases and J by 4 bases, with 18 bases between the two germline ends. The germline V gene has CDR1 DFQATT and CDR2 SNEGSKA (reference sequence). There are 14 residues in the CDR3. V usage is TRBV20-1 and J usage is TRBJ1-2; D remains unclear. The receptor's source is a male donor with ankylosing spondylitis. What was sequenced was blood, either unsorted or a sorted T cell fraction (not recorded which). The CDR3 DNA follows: TGCAGTGCGCCCGGACGGGCACCCTTCTATGGCTACACCTTC. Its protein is CSAPGRAPFYGYTF.